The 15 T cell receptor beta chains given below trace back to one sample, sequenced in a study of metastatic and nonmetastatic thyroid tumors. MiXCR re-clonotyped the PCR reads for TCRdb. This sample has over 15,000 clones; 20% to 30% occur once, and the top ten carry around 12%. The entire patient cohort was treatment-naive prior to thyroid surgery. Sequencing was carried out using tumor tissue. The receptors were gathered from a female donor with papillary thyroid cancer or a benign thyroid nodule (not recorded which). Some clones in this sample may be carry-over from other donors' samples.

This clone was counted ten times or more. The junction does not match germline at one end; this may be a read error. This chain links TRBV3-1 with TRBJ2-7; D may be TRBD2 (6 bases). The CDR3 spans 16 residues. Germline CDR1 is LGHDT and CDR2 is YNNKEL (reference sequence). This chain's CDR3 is CASSQELEDFSGRLDF. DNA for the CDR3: TGTGCCAGCAGCCAAGAGCTTGAAGACTTCTCGGGGAGGCTTGACTTC.

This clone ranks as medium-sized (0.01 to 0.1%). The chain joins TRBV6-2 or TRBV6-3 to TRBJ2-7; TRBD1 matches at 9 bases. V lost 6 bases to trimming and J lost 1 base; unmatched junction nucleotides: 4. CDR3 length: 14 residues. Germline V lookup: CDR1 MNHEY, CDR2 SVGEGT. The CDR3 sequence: CASRSGQGSYEQYF. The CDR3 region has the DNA TGTGCCAGCAGATCAGGACAGGGGTCCTACGAGCAGTACTTC.

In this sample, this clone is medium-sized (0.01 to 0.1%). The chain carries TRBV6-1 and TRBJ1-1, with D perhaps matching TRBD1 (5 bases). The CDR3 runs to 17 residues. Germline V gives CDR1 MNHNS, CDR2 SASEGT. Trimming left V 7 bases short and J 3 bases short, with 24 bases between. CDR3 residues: CASIESLSRGGDTEAFF. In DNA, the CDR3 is TGTGCCAGCATCGAAAGTCTCAGCCGGGGGGGGGACACTGAAGCTTTCTTT.

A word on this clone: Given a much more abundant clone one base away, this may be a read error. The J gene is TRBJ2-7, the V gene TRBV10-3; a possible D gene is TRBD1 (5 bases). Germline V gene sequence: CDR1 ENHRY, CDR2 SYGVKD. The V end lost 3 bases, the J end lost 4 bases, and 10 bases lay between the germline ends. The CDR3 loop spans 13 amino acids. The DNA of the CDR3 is TGTGCCATCAGTGATTCCGCAGGGTACGAGCAGTACTTC. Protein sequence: CAISDSAGYEQYF.

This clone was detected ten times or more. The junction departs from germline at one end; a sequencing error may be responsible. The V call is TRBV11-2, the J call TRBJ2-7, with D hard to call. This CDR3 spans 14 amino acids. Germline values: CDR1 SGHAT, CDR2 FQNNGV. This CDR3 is CASGLADSAYEQYF. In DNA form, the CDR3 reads TGTGCCAGCGGCTTAGCCGACTCTGCATACGAGCAGTACTTC.

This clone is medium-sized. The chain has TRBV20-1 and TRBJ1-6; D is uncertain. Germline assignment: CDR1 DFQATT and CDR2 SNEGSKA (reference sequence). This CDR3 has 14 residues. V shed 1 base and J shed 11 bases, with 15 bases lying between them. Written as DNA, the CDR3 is TGCAGTGCTAGAGCGCCTGATGTTGTTGCACCCCTCCACTTT. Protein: CSARAPDVVAPLHF.

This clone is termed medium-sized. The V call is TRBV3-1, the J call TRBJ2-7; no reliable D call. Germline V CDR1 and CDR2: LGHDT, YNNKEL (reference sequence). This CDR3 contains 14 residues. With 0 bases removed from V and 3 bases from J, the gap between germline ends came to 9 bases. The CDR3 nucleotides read TGTGCCAGCAGCCAAGATCCCCTGAGCTACGAGCAGTACTTC. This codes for CASSQDPLSYEQYF.

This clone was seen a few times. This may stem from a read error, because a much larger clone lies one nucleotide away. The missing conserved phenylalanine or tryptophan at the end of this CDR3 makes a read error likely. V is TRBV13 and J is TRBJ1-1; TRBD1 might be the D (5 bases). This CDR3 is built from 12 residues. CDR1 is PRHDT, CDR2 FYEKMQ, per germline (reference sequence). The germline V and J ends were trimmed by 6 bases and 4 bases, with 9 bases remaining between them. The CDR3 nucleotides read TGTGCCAGCAGTCAGGGCTCCACTGAAGCTTTCTGT. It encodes CASSQGSTEAFC.

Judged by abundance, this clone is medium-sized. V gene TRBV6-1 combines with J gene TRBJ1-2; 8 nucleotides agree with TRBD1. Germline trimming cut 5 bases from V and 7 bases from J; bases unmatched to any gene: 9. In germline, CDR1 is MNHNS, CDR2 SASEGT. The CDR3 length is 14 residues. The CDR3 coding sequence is TGTGCCAGCAGTCACCTTCAGGGGGCCTCTGGCTACACCTTC. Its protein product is CASSHLQGASGYTF.

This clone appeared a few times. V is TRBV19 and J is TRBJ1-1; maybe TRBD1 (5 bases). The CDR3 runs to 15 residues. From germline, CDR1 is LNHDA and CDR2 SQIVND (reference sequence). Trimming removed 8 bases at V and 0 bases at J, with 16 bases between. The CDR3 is CASSPRAPMNTEAFF. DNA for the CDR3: TGTGCCAGTTCCCCCAGGGCTCCTATGAACACTGAAGCTTTCTTT.

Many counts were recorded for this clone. In nucleotides, the CDR3 is TGTGCCACCAGCAGAGACAGGGTTGGAGGTGAAAAACTGTTTTTT. Translated, it gives CATSRDRVGGEKLFF. The chain combines TRBV15 with TRBJ1-4; D possibly corresponds to TRBD1 (5 bases). The length of the CDR3 is 15 residues. V was pared by 0 bases and J by 7 bases, with 12 bases between. From germline, CDR1 is LNHNV and CDR2 YYDKDF (reference sequence).

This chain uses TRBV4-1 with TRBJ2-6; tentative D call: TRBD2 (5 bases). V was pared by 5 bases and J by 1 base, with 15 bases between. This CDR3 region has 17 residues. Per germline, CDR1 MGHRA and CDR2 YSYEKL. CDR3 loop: CASSGGLLQSGANVLTF. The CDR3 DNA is TGCGCCAGCAGCGGAGGACTTCTCCAATCTGGGGCCAACGTCCTGACTTTC.

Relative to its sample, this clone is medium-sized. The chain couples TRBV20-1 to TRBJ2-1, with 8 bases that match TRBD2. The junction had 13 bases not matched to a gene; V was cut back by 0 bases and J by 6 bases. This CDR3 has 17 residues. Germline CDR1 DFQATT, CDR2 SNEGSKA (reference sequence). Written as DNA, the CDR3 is TGCAGTGCTAGAGATAGAATTCCAGCGGGAGTTGTCAATGAGCAGTTCTTC. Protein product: CSARDRIPAGVVNEQFF.

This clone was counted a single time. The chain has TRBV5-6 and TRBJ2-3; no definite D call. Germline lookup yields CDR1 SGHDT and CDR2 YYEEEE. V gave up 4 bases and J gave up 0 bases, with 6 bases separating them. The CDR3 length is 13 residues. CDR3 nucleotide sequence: TGTGCCAGCAGCCCAGGAAGCACAGATACGCAGTATTTT. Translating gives CASSPGSTDTQYF.

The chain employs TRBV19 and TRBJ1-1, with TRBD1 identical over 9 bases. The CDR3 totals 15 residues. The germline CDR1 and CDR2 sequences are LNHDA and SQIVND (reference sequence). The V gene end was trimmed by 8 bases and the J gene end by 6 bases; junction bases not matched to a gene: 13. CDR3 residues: CASEVRDREVSEAFF. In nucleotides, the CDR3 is TGTGCCAGTGAAGTAAGGGACAGGGAGGTCTCTGAAGCTTTCTTT. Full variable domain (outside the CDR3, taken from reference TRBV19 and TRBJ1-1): DGGITQSPKYLFRKEGQNVTLSCEQNLNHDAMYWYRQDPGQGLRLIYYSQIVNDFQKGDIAEGYSVSREKKESFPLTVTSAQKNPTAFYLCASEVRDREVSEAFFGQGTRLTVV.